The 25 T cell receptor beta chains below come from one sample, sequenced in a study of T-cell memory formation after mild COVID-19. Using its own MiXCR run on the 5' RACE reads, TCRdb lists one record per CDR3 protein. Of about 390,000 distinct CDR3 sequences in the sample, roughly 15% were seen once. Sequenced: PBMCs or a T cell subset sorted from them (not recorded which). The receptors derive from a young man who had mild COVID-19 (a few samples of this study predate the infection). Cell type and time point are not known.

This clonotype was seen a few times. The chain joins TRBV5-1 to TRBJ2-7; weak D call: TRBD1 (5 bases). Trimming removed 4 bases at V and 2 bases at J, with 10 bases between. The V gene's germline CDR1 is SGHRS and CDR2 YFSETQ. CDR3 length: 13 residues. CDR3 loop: CASSATGTYEQYF. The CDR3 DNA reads TGCGCCAGCAGCGCCACAGGAACCTACGAGCAGTACTTC.

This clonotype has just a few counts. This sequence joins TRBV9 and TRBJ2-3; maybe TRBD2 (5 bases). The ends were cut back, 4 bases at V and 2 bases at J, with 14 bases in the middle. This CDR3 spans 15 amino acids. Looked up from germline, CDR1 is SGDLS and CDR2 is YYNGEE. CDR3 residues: CASSRGWGNTDTQYF. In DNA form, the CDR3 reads TGTGCCAGCAGCCGGGGATGGGGTAACACAGATACGCAGTATTTT. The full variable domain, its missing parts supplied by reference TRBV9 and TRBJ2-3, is DSGVTQTPKHLITATGQRVTLRCSPRSGDLSVYWYQQSLDQGLQFLIQYYNGEERAKGNILERFSAQQFPDLHSELNLSSLELGDSALYFCASSRGWGNTDTQYFGPGTRLTVL.

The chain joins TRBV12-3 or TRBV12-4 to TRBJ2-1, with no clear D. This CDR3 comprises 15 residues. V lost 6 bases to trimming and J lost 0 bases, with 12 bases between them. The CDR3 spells CASSPDLSSYNEQFF. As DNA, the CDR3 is TGTGCCAGCAGCCCGGACCTGAGCTCCTACAATGAGCAGTTCTTC.

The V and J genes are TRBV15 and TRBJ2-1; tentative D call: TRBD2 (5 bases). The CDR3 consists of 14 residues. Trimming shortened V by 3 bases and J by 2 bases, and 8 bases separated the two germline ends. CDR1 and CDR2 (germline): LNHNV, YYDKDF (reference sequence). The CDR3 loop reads CATSRLRAYNEQFF. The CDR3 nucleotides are TGTGCCACCAGCAGGTTGAGGGCCTACAATGAGCAGTTCTTC.

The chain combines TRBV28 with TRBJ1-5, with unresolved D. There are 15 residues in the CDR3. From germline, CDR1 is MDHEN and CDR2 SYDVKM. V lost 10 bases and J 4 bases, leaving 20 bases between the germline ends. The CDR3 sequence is CAISRRCLCNQPQHF. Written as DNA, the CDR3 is TGTGCCATCTCGAGACGCTGCCTTTGTAATCAGCCCCAGCATTTT.

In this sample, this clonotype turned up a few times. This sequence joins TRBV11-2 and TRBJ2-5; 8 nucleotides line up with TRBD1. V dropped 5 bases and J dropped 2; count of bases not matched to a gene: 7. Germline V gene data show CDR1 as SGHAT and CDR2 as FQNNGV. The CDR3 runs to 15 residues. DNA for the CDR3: TGTGCCAGCAGCCCCCACCGGGACAGGCAAGAGACCCAGTACTTC. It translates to CASSPHRDRQETQYF. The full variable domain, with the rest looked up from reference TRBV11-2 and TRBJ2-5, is EAGVAQSPRYKIIEKRQSVAFWCNPISGHATLYWYQQILGQGPKLLIQFQNNGVVDDSQLPKDRFSAERLKGVDSTLKIQPAKLEDSAVYLCASSPHRDRQETQYFGPGTRLLVL.

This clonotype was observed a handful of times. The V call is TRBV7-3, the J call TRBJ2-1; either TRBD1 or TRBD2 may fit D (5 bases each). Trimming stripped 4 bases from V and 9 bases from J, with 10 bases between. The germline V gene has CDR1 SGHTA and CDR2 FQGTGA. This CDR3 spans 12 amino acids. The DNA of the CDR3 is TGTGCCAGCAGCTCCGACAGCGGTGAGCAGTTCTTC. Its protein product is CASSSDSGEQFF.

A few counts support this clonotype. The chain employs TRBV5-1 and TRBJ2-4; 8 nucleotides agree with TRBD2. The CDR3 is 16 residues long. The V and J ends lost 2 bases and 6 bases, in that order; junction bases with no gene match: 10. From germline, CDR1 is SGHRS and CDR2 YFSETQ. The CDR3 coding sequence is TGCGCCAGCAGCTTCCGGGGGGGCCTTGAGGTAAACATTCAGTACTTC. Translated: CASSFRGGLEVNIQYF.

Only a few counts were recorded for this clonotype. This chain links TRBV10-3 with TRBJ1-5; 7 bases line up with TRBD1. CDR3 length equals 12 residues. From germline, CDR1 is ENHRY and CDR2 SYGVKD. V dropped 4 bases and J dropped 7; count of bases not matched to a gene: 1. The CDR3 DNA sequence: TGTGCCATCAGTGGGGACAGCCAGCCCCAGCATTTT. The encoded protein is CAISGDSQPQHF.

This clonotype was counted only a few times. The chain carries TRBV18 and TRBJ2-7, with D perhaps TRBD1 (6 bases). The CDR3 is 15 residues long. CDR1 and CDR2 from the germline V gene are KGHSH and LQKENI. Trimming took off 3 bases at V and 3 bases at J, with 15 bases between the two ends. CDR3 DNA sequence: TGTGCCAGCTCACCCTCGACAGGAAAGGGCTACGAGCAGTACTTC. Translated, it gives CASSPSTGKGYEQYF.

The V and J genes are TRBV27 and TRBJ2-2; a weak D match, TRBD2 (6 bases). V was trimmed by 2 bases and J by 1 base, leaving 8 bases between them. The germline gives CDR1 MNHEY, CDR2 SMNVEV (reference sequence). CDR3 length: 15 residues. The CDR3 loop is CASSLMGGNTGELFF. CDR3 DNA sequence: TGTGCCAGCAGTTTAATGGGGGGGAACACCGGGGAGCTGTTTTTT.

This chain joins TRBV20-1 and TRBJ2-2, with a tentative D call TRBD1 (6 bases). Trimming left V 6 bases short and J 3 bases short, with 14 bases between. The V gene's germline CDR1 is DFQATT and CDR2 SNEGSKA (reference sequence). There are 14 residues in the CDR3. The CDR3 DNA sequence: TGCAGTGCAAGTCAGGGGACCTACACCGGGGAGCTGTTTTTT. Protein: CSASQGTYTGELFF.

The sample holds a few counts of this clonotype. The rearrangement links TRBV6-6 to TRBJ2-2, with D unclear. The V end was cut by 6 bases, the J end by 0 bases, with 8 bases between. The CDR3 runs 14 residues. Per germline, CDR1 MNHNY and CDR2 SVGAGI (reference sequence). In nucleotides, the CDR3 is TGTGCCAGCAGGGCACCCGCGAACACCGGGGAGCTGTTTTTT. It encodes CASRAPANTGELFF.

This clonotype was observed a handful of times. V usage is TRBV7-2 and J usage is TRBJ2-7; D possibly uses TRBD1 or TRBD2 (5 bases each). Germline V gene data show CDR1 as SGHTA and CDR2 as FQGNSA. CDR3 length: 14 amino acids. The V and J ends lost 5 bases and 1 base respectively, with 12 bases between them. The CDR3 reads CASSPRWGSYEQYF. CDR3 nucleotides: TGTGCCAGCAGCCCCAGGTGGGGGTCCTACGAGCAGTACTTC.

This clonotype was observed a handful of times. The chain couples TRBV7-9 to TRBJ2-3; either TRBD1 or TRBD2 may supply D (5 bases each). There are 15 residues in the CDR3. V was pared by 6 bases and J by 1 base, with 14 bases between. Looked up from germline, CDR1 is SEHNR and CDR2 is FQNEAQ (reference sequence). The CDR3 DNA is TGTGCCAGCAGTCTGTTTGGGGGTGGCACAGATACGCAGTATTTT. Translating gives CASSLFGGGTDTQYF. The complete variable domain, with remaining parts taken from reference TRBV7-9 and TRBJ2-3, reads DTGVSQNPRHKITKRGQNVTFRCDPISEHNRLYWYRQTLGQGPEFLTYFQNEAQLEKSRLLSDRFSAERPKGSFSTLEIQRTEQGDSAMYLCASSLFGGGTDTQYFGPGTRLTVL.

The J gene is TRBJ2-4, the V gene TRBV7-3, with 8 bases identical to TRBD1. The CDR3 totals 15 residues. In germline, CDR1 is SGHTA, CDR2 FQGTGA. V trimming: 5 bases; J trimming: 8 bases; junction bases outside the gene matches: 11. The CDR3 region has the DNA TGTGCCAGCAGCCATGGGGACAGGCGAAATGACATTCAGTACTTC. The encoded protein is CASSHGDRRNDIQYF.

The CDR3 loop reads CASSLGPEDTEAFF. The DNA for the CDR3 is TGCGCCAGCAGCCTAGGGCCGGAGGACACTGAAGCTTTCTTT. The chain links TRBV5-1 to TRBJ1-1; D remains unclear. CDR1 and CDR2 (germline): SGHRS, YFSETQ. V was cut by 4 bases and J by 3 bases, with 13 bases left in between. There are 14 residues in the CDR3.

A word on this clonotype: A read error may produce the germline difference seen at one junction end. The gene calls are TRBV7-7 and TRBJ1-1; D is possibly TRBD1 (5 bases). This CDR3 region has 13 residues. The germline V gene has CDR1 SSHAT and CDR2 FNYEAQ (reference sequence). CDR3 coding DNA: TGTGCTAGCAGCTTAGGGCCGGGGGATGAAGCTTTCTTT. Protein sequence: CASSLGPGDEAFF. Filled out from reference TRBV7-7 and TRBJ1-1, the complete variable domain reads GAGVSQSPRYKVTKRGQDVTLRCDPISSHATLYWYQQALGQGPEFLTYFNYEAQPDKSGLPSDRFSAERPEGSISTLTIQRTEQRDSAMYRCASSLGPGDEAFFGQGTRLTVV.

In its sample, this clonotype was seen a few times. CDR3 region: CASSLGGSRDTQYF. The CDR3 bases are TGTGCCAGCAGCTTGGGCGGGTCGAGAGATACGCAGTATTTT. The V call is TRBV7-2, the J call TRBJ2-3, with D possibly TRBD2 on 5 matching bases. CDR3 size: 14 residues. CDR1 and CDR2 (germline): SGHTA, FQGNSA. Trimming shortened V by 3 bases and J by 5 bases, and 12 bases separated the two germline ends.

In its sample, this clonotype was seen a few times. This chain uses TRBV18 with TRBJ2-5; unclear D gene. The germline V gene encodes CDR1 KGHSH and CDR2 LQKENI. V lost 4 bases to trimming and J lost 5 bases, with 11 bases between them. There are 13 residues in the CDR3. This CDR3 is CASSLVGSETQYF. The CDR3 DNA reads TGTGCCAGCTCACTAGTGGGGTCGGAGACCCAGTACTTC.

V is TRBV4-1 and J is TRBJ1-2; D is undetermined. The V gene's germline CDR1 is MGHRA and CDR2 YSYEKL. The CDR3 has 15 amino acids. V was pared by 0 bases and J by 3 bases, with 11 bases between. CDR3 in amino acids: CASSQEQQAHYGYTF. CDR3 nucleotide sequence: TGCGCCAGCAGCCAAGAACAGCAGGCTCACTATGGCTACACCTTC.

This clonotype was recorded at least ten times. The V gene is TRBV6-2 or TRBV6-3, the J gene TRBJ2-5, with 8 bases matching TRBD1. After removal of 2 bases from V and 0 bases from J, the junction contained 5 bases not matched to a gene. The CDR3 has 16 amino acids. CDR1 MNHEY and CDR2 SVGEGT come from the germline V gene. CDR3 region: CASSYETGAYQETQYF. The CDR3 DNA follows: TGTGCCAGCAGTTACGAGACAGGGGCCTACCAAGAGACCCAGTACTTC.

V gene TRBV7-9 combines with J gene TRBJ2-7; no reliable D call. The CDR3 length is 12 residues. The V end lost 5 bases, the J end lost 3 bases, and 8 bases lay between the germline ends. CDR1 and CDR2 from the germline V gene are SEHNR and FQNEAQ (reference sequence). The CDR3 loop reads CASSGPGYEQYF. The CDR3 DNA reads TGTGCCAGCAGCGGCCCGGGCTACGAGCAGTACTTC.

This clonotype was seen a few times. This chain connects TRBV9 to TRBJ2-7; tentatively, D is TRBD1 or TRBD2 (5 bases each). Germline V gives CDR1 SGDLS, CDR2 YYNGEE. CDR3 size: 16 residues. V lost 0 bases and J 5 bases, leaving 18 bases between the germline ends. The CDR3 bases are TGTGCCAGCAGCGTAGACTCTACGGGGCGTAGGAACGAGCAGTACTTC. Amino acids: CASSVDSTGRRNEQYF.

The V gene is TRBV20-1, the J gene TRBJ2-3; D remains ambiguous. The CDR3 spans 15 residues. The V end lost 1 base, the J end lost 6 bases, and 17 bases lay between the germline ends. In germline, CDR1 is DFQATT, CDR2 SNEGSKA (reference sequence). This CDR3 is CSARAAASHGDTQYF. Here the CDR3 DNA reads TGCAGTGCTAGAGCGGCGGCCTCCCATGGGGATACGCAGTATTTT.